The 15 T cell receptor beta chains in this list originate from one sample, sequenced in a study of shared T cell receptors in the human thymus. The protocol was immunoSEQ multiplex PCR, while the TCRdb copy is restricted to in-frame clones and leaves out a portion. The profile shows some 700,000 clones, approximately 85% of them singletons. This sample also belongs to another study, concerning human thymus T cells.

The specimen was thymocytes. The receptors derive from a girl in the first two years of life with a congenital heart defect.

CDR3: CASSLSGRGNTIYF. In nucleotides, the CDR3 is TGCGCCAGCAGCTTGTCAGGGCGCGGAAACACCATATATTTT. The genes are TRBV5-1 and TRBJ1-3, with D possibly TRBD1 on 5 matching bases. The germline gives CDR1 SGHRS, CDR2 YFSETQ. V lost 1 base, J lost 4 bases, and 9 bases lay in between. The CDR3 sequence is 14 residues long. The whole variable domain, remainder taken from reference TRBV5-1 and TRBJ1-3, is KAGVTQTPRYLIKTRGQQVTLSCSPISGHRSVSWYQQTPGQGLQFLFEYFSETQRNKGNFPGRFSGRQFSNSRSEMNVSTLELGDSALYLCASSLSGRGNTIYFGEGSWLTVV.

The rearrangement joins TRBV5-1 to TRBJ2-2; TRBD2 is a possible D gene (7 bases). The CDR3 length is 15 residues. CDR1 is SGHRS and CDR2 is YFSETQ in the germline V gene. The V end lost 1 base, the J end lost 6 bases, and 13 bases lay between the germline ends. In nucleotides, the CDR3 is TGCGCCAGCAGCTTGCTCTGGGGGGGCCCCGGGGAGCTGTTTTTT. Protein product: CASSLLWGGPGELFF.

This chain joins TRBV2 and TRBJ1-6; no clear D gene. Germline assignment: CDR1 SNHLY and CDR2 FYNNEI. The CDR3 consists of 16 residues. V lost 6 bases, J lost 6 bases, and 18 bases lay in between. CDR3 in amino acids: CASRFIRSLFNSPLHF. The CDR3 nucleotides read TGTGCCAGCAGATTCATCCGTAGCCTTTTTAATTCACCCCTCCACTTT.

The chain combines TRBV4-3 with TRBJ1-4; tentatively, D is TRBD1 (6 bases). The V and J ends lost 4 bases and 2 bases respectively, with 14 bases between them. Germline CDR1 LGHNA, CDR2 YSLEER. The CDR3 is made up of 16 amino acids. In DNA, the CDR3 is TGCGCCAGCAGCCTCACCGAGGACAGCACTAATGAAAAACTGTTTTTT. It codes for CASSLTEDSTNEKLFF.

This clone was counted only a few times. This chain joins TRBV2 and TRBJ1-5, with a weak D call TRBD1 (6 bases). Germline assignment: CDR1 SNHLY and CDR2 FYNNEI. The CDR3 has 14 residues. V was cut by 4 bases and J by 7 bases, with 14 bases left in between. This CDR3 is CASSGKQGSQPQHF. The CDR3, as DNA: TGTGCCAGCAGTGGGAAACAGGGTTCCCAGCCCCAGCATTTT. Based on the CDR3 plus reference TRBV2 and TRBJ1-5, the full variable domain is EPEVTQTPSHQVTQMGQEVILRCVPISNHLYFYWYRQILGQKVEFLVSFYNNEISEKSEIFDDQFSVERPDGSNFTLKIRSTKLEDSAMYFCASSGKQGSQPQHFGDGTRLSIL.

The genes are TRBV19 and TRBJ2-5, with 8 bases aligning to TRBD1. The germline CDR1 and CDR2 sequences are LNHDA and SQIVND (reference sequence). This CDR3 is built from 14 residues. J lost 6 bases, V lost 2 bases, and 5 bases had no gene match. The CDR3 nucleotides are TGTGCCAGTAGTATACGACGACAGGGGAAGACCCAGTACTTC. Translated: CASSIRRQGKTQYF.

The chain uses TRBV5-1 and TRBJ2-7, with a possible D match to TRBD2 (6 bases). There are 15 residues in the CDR3. Trimming took 2 bases from V and 1 from J, leaving 13 bases between them. CDR1 and CDR2 from the germline V gene are SGHRS and YFSETQ. The CDR3 is CASSFASVKSYEQYF. CDR3 sequence (DNA): TGCGCCAGCAGCTTTGCTAGCGTCAAATCCTACGAGCAGTACTTC.

The chain carries TRBV5-1 and TRBJ2-7; D is unresolved. Trimming took 1 base from V and 4 from J, leaving 6 bases between them. This CDR3 has 12 residues. Germline V lookup: CDR1 SGHRS, CDR2 YFSETQ. For the CDR3, the DNA is TGCGCCAGCAGCTTGTTCCGGTACGAGCAGTACTTC. It specifies CASSLFRYEQYF.

The count of this clone is one. This chain links TRBV6-5 with TRBJ1-6; weak D call: TRBD1 (6 bases). Germline-derived CDR1 and CDR2 are MNHEY and SVGAGI. The CDR3 covers 15 residues. Trimming stripped 5 bases from V and 11 bases from J, with 19 bases between. CDR3 DNA sequence: TGTGCCAGCAGTACTGCGGCAGGGGAACGGACACCCCTCCACTTT. Translated, it gives CASSTAAGERTPLHF.

The rearrangement joins TRBV6-5 to TRBJ2-1, with a possible D match to TRBD2 (5 bases). This CDR3 is 14 amino acids long. The V end lost 2 bases, the J end lost 8 bases, and 13 bases lay between the germline ends. The germline CDR1 and CDR2 sequences are MNHEY and SVGAGI. CDR3 nucleotides: TGTGCCAGCAGTTACGGGAGTGGGTTGGATGAGCAGTTCTTC. Protein sequence: CASSYGSGLDEQFF.

This clone was seen only once. The J gene is TRBJ2-7, the V gene TRBV28; TRBD1 agrees at 7 bases. V was pared by 7 bases and J by 6 bases, with 15 bases of the junction left unmatched. Germline loops: CDR1 MDHEN, CDR2 SYDVKM. The CDR3 length is 15 residues. The CDR3: CASTWSTGFYGEQYF. The CDR3 bases are TGTGCCAGCACCTGGTCGACAGGGTTCTACGGCGAGCAGTACTTC.

The chain couples TRBV6-5 to TRBJ1-2; a weak D match, TRBD1 (5 bases). This CDR3 has 15 amino acids. V shed 0 bases and J shed 2 bases, with 10 bases lying between them. Germline-derived CDR1 and CDR2 are MNHEY and SVGAGI. The chain's CDR3 is CASSYSPRENYGYTF. The CDR3, as DNA: TGTGCCAGCAGTTACTCTCCCAGGGAAAACTATGGCTACACCTTC.

The chain joins TRBV7-6 to TRBJ1-1; tentative D call: TRBD1 (5 bases). This CDR3 spans 16 amino acids. Germline V gene sequence: CDR1 SGHVS, CDR2 FNYEAQ. Between the trimmed V and J ends, which lost 2 bases and 4 bases, there was a span of 17 bases. This chain's CDR3 is CASSLRFPQASTEAFF. CDR3 bases: TGTGCCAGCAGCTTACGGTTCCCACAGGCGAGCACTGAAGCTTTCTTT. Complete variable domain (other parts from reference TRBV7-6 and TRBJ1-1): GAGVSQSPRYKVTKRGQDVALRCDPISGHVSLYWYRQALGQGPEFLTYFNYEAQQDKSGLPNDRFSAERPEGSISTLTIQRTEQRDSAMYRCASSLRFPQASTEAFFGQGTRLTVV.

This chain links TRBV28 with TRBJ1-2; D uncertain. Germline lookup yields CDR1 MDHEN and CDR2 SYDVKM. This CDR3 region has 14 residues. Trimming took 8 bases from V and 8 from J, leaving 21 bases between them. For the CDR3, the DNA is TGTGCCAGCCATGTGGGAGGACCGGCGGCCGGCTACACCTTC. Encoded protein: CASHVGGPAAGYTF.

In this sample, this clone turned up a few times. The chain combines TRBV6-1 with TRBJ1-5, with a tentative D call TRBD1 (6 bases). V gave up 3 bases and J gave up 1 base, with 22 bases separating them. The CDR3 totals 19 residues. Germline V lookup: CDR1 MNHNS, CDR2 SASEGT. The CDR3 loop reads CASSDPIRGTVQSNQPQHF. For the CDR3, the DNA is TGTGCCAGCAGTGACCCAATCAGGGGAACAGTGCAAAGCAATCAGCCCCAGCATTTT.